Presented here are 18 T cell receptor beta chains from one specimen sequenced in a study of cytomegalovirus exposure and HLA in healthy donors. PCR involved 60 Vbeta and 13 Jbeta primers. The method was immunoSEQ multiplex PCR; TCRdb's version includes in-frame clones alone and lacks a portion of them. The sample yields 95,000 to 120,000 clones, 82% seen once. The sequencing sample was made of PBMCs. The receptors were gathered from a young woman in good health and CMV-seronegative.

This clone appeared a few times. The chain recombines TRBV6-1 with TRBJ1-1; 7 positions agree with TRBD1. In germline, CDR1 is MNHNS, CDR2 SASEGT. CDR3 size: 13 residues. Unmatched junction bases numbered 10, after V lost 7 bases and J lost 8 bases. The CDR3 is CASNILPGQEAFF. CDR3 sequence (DNA): TGTGCCAGCAACATCTTGCCGGGACAGGAAGCTTTCTTT.

This clone rates as medium-sized (0.01 to 0.1%). This chain uses TRBV28 with TRBJ1-2; D unresolved. The germline V and J ends were trimmed by 1 base and 7 bases, with 16 bases remaining between them. Germline CDR1 and CDR2: MDHEN and SYDVKM. The CDR3 is made up of 15 amino acids. CDR3 protein: CASSLFPDTYIGYTF. The CDR3 nucleotides read TGTGCCAGCAGTTTATTCCCTGATACCTATATTGGCTACACCTTC.

The chain carries TRBV5-4 and TRBJ2-5, with 8 bases identical to TRBD2. Unmatched junction bases numbered 9, after V lost 4 bases and J lost 13 bases. The CDR3 is made up of 12 amino acids. Germline-derived CDR1 and CDR2 are SGHNT and YYREEE (reference sequence). The DNA of the CDR3 is TGTGCCAGCAGCAACCCCGGGACTAGAGGGTACTTC. Its translation: CASSNPGTRGYF.

The chain combines TRBV5-1 with TRBJ2-5, with a possible D match to TRBD2 (5 bases). There are 14 residues in the CDR3. Between the trimmed V and J ends, which lost 0 bases and 5 bases, there was a span of 11 bases. CDR1 is SGHRS, CDR2 YFSETQ, per germline. The CDR3 protein is CASSLAAEEETQYF. The CDR3 DNA sequence: TGCGCCAGCAGCTTGGCGGCGGAGGAGGAGACCCAGTACTTC.

This clone was detected once. This sequence joins TRBV28 and TRBJ2-1, with TRBD2 identical over 7 bases. V was pared by 8 bases and J by 4 bases, with 8 bases of the junction left unmatched. The CDR3 loop spans 14 amino acids. Germline CDR1 reads MDHEN; CDR2 reads SYDVKM. The CDR3 DNA sequence: TGTGCCAGCTTAGCGGGTATGACTTACAATGAGCAGTTCTTC. It encodes CASLAGMTYNEQFF.

This clone was seen just once. This rearrangement joins TRBV7-2 to TRBJ2-7; D possibly corresponds to TRBD1 (6 bases). Germline lookup yields CDR1 SGHTA and CDR2 FQGNSA. The CDR3 spans 15 residues. The germline V and J ends were trimmed by 3 bases and 4 bases, with 16 bases remaining between them. The CDR3 region is CASSFKGEGEYEQYF. CDR3 bases: TGTGCCAGCAGCTTTAAGGGAGAGGGGGAATACGAGCAGTACTTC.

V usage is TRBV7-9 and J usage is TRBJ2-1; perhaps TRBD2 as D (6 bases). V lost 1 base to trimming and J lost 3 bases, with 16 bases between them. Per the germline V gene, CDR1 is SEHNR and CDR2 is FQNEAQ (reference sequence). The CDR3 length is 17 residues. The CDR3 here is CASSLGGSGEGYNEQFF. The CDR3 DNA sequence: TGTGCCAGCAGCTTAGGTGGGTCGGGAGAAGGCTACAATGAGCAGTTCTTC.

V usage is TRBV6-1 and J usage is TRBJ1-3; D might be TRBD1 (6 bases). V was pared by 2 bases and J by 4 bases, with 9 bases between. The CDR3 has 14 residues. Germline CDR1 and CDR2: MNHNS and SASEGT. The DNA for the CDR3 is TGTGCCAGCAGTGAACAGGGGTCAGGAAACACCATATATTTT. It specifies CASSEQGSGNTIYF.

This clone occurred once. The chain has TRBV29-1 and TRBJ2-3, with D perhaps matching TRBD1 (6 bases). The CDR3 runs 13 residues. Trimming left V 3 bases short and J 1 base short, with 8 bases between. Germline loops: CDR1 SQVTM, CDR2 ANQGSEA. CDR3 sequence (DNA): TGCAGCGTTGAGGCAGGGGGCACAGATACGCAGTATTTT. Translated, it gives CSVEAGGTDTQYF.

This chain joins TRBV7-9 and TRBJ2-7; TRBD1 matches at 9 bases. This CDR3 region has 15 residues. J was trimmed by 3 bases and V by 2 bases; bases with no gene match: 5. CDR1 is SEHNR, CDR2 FQNEAQ, per germline (reference sequence). CDR3: CASSLRTGEGYEQYF. CDR3 nucleotides: TGTGCCAGCAGCTTAAGGACAGGGGAAGGCTACGAGCAGTACTTC.

The V gene is TRBV6-4, the J gene TRBJ1-1; D is unclear. V was trimmed by 4 bases and J by 0 bases, leaving 6 bases between them. CDR1 is MRHNA and CDR2 is SNTAGT in the germline V gene. The CDR3 loop spans 13 amino acids. DNA of the CDR3: TGTGCCAGCAGTGCTAGTCTGAACACTGAAGCTTTCTTT. It yields the protein CASSASLNTEAFF.

The chain joins TRBV7-2 to TRBJ2-1; the D gene is possibly TRBD1 (6 bases). This CDR3 has 15 amino acids. Trimming shortened V by 4 bases and J by 0 bases, and 10 bases separated the two germline ends. CDR1 and CDR2 (germline): SGHTA, FQGNSA. CDR3 sequence: CASSSGQSSYNEQFF. The CDR3 DNA reads as TGTGCCAGCAGCTCTGGACAGAGCTCCTACAATGAGCAGTTCTTC.

The rearrangement links TRBV7-2 to TRBJ1-6; 8 bases match TRBD1. This CDR3 spans 16 amino acids. Germline assignment: CDR1 SGHTA and CDR2 FQGNSA. Trimming at V came to 3 bases and at J to 6 bases, leaving 7 bases not matched to a gene. CDR3 nucleotides: TGTGCCAGCAGCTTCCTGGACAGGGCCCCTAATTCACCCCTCCACTTT. Its translation: CASSFLDRAPNSPLHF.

The chain has TRBV1 and TRBJ1-2; the D call in the table, TRBD1, was not verified against the DNA. TRBV1 is tagged as a pseudogene. The CDR3 sequence is 17 residues long. The CDR3 DNA reads TGCACCAGCAGCCAAGAACATTGGTCCTGCTCTAACTATGGCTACACCTTC. This codes for CTSSQEHWSCSNYGYTF.

The table lists this clone with a few counts. The chain links TRBV6-6 to TRBJ1-5; no firm D call. V dropped 2 bases and J dropped 0 bases, with 5 bases sitting between them. Germline V gene sequence: CDR1 MNHNY, CDR2 SVGAGI (reference sequence). This CDR3 has 14 residues. CDR3 in amino acids: CASSYASSNQPQHF. The CDR3 bases are TGTGCCAGCAGTTACGCCAGTAGCAATCAGCCCCAGCATTTT.

V and J are TRBV5-8 and TRBJ2-1; TRBD1 is a possible D gene (5 bases). The germline V and J ends were trimmed by 2 bases and 4 bases, with 10 bases remaining between them. The CDR3 runs 14 residues. Germline assignment: CDR1 SGHTS and CDR2 YDEGEE. Here the CDR3 DNA reads TGTGCCAGCAGCTTTGGGGCCTCATACAATGAGCAGTTCTTC. Its protein is CASSFGASYNEQFF.

With respect to this clone: The same CDR3 can be traced to other DNA sequences in this sample. The V gene is TRBV2, the J gene TRBJ1-2; no definite D call. Germline CDR1 and CDR2: SNHLY and FYNNEI. This CDR3 has 16 residues. V shed 4 bases and J shed 2 bases, with 17 bases lying between them. CDR3 nucleotide sequence: TGTGCCAGCAGTGGAGGAGGCGTCGAATCGAACTATGGCTACACCTTC. This codes for CASSGGGVESNYGYTF.

The genes are TRBV18 and TRBJ1-5; possible D gene TRBD1, 5 bases. V shed 6 bases and J shed 1 base, with 13 bases lying between them. In germline, CDR1 is KGHSH, CDR2 LQKENI. This CDR3 is built from 15 residues. The CDR3 is CASSPEAGSNQPQHF. The CDR3 DNA reads as TGTGCCAGCTCCCCCGAGGCAGGGAGCAATCAGCCCCAGCATTTT.